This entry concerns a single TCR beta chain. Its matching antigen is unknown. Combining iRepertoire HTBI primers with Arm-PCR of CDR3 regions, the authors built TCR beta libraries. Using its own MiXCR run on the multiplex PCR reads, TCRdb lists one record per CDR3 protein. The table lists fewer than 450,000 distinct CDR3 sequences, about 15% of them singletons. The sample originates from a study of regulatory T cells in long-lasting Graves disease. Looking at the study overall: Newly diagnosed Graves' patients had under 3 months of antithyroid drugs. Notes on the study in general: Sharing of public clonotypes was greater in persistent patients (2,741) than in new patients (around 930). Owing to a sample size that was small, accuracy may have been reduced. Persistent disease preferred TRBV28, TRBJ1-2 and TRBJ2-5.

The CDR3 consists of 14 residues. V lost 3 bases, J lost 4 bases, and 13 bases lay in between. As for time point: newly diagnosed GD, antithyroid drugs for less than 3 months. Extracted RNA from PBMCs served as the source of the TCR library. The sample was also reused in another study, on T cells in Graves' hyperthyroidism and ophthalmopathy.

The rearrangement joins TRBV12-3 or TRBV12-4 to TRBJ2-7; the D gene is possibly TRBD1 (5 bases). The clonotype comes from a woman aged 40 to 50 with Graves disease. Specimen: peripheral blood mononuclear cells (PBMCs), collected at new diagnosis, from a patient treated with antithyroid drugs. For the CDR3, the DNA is TGTGCCAGCAGTTTGTTAGGGGTTGGTTACGAGCAGTACTTC. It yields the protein CASSLLGVGYEQYF.